This TCR beta chain came from a study of OX40 agonist ivuxolimab in advanced cancers. In its sample, this clone was seen a few times. Its antigen is not identified. Overall study results and limits: Some of the lowest clonal expansion was seen in partial responders at 0.1-3.0 mg/kg. The authors also found low normalized T-cell clonal expansion in some nonresponders.

Libraries were prepared by immunoSEQ multiplex PCR; TCRdb keeps only in-frame clonotypes and omits some of them. The sample contains approximately 82,000 clones, about 93% of which appear only once. Drawing of blood for sampling happened at baseline, at cycle 4 day 1, and at cycle 7 day 1. CDR1 is MDHEN, CDR2 SYDVKM, per germline. This CDR3 is built from 15 residues. J gave up 5 bases and V 5 bases, and 10 bases lay outside the gene matches. The input for sequencing was CD4+ or CD8+ T cells sorted from blood, taken in a trial of the OX40 agonist ivuxolimab. This sequence originates from an adult with an advanced solid tumor such as melanoma, head and neck, liver or kidney cancer. The chain joins TRBV28 to TRBJ1-2; 8 bases align to TRBD1. The CDR3 protein is CASSRGQGVEYGYTF. The CDR3 DNA follows: TGTGCCAGCAGTCGCGGACAGGGAGTAGAGTATGGCTACACCTTC.